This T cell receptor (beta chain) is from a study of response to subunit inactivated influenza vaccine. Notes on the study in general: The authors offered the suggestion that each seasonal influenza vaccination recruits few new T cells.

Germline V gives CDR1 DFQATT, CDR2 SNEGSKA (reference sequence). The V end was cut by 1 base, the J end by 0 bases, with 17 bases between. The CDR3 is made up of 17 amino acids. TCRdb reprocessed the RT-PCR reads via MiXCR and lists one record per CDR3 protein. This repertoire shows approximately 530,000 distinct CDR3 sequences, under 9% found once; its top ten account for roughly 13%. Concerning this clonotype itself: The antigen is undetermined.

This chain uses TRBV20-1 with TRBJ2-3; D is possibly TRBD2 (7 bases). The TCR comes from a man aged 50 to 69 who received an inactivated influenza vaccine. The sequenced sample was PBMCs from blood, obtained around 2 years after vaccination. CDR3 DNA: TGCAGTGCTAGAGTTCCTATCCGGGGGGCAAGCACAGATACGCAGTATTTT. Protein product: CSARVPIRGASTDTQYF.